These T cell receptor beta chains were read from a single sample in a study of CD8+ T cells in alopecia areata. Method: immunoSEQ multiplex PCR; TCRdb's copy keeps in-frame clones and lacks some. The data contain about 180,000 clones, almost 65% of them singletons. The material was CD4+ T cells sorted from blood, obtained at week 0. These TCRs come from a human donor with alopecia areata. CDR3s include the opening cysteine and the closing phenylalanine or tryptophan. The D gene is left open where the match is weak. Clone size is given for some rows only: seen once, a few or many times, or a class if the clone is expanded.

D	J	V	length	size	DNA	CDR3
TRBD1	TRBJ1-5	TRBV15	15	.	TGTGCCACCAGCATAGGGACAGGGGGTATATCACCCCAGCATTTT	CATSIGTGGISPQHF
TRBD1	TRBJ1-2	TRBV30	14	.	TGTGCCTGGAAGGCCCCGGGACAGATTTATGGCTACACCTTC	CAWKAPGQIYGYTF
.	TRBJ1-2	TRBV28	13	.	TGTGCCAGCAGTTTATTAGGGCACTATGGCTACACCTTC	CASSLLGHYGYTF
.	TRBJ2-1	TRBV7-6	13	.	TGTGCCAGCAAAGCTTCCTCCTACAATGAGCAGTTCTTC	CASKASSYNEQFF
.	TRBJ2-5	TRBV27	14	few	TGTGCCAGCAGTTTAATGGGGGTTGGGGTGACCCAGTACTTC	CASSLMGVGVTQYF
TRBD1	TRBJ1-6	TRBV5-1	14	.	TGCGCCAGCAGCCGGACAGGGTCCAATTCACCCCTCCACTTT	CASSRTGSNSPLHF
.	TRBJ1-5	TRBV29-1	15	.	TGCAGCGTTGGCGACCGAGGGGGTAGCAATCAGCCCCAGCATTTT	CSVGDRGGSNQPQHF
.	TRBJ2-2	TRBV5-6	16	.	TGTGCCAGCAGCTTGGCCGCGGGGAAAGTCACCGGGGAGCTGTTTTTT	CASSLAAGKVTGELFF
.	TRBJ1-2	TRBV29-1	9	.	TGCAGCGTTGAAGAGGGCTACACCTTC	CSVEEGYTF
.	TRBJ1-6	TRBV4-3	14	.	TGCGCCAGCAGCCGAGACGACAGTAATTCACCCCTCCACTTT	CASSRDDSNSPLHF
.	TRBJ2-2	TRBV2	12	.	TGTGCCAGCAGGTTCGACACCGGGGAGCTGTTTTTT	CASRFDTGELFF
TRBD2	TRBJ2-3	TRBV7-2	15	.	TGTGCCAGCAGCCCTGGGACTAGCGGGGGAGATACGCAGTATTTT	CASSPGTSGGDTQYF
.	TRBJ2-2	TRBV2	13	.	TGTGCCAGCAGCACAACTAGAGCCGGGGAGCTGTTTTTT	CASSTTRAGELFF
.	TRBJ2-3	TRBV9	12	few	TGTGCCAGCAGCCCAGGCACAGATACGCAGTATTTT	CASSPGTDTQYF
TRBD2	TRBJ2-1	TRBV29-1	15	.	TGCAGCGTTGCTAATCGACTAGCGGGGAACAATGAGCAGTTCTTC	CSVANRLAGNNEQFF
.	TRBJ2-3	TRBV29-1	15	.	TGCAGCGTGAGATACAGACTGACTAGCACAGATACGCAGTATTTT	CSVRYRLTSTDTQYF
.	TRBJ2-3	TRBV29-1	15	.	TGCAGCGCCCCCCCGAGGGGAGGAAGCACAGATACGCAGTATTTT	CSAPPRGGSTDTQYF